The 28 T cell receptor beta chains presented below share a single source sample, sequenced in a study of tumor and adjacent non-tumor tissue in lung cancer. The library came from three nested PCR rounds adapted from ARM-PCR protocols. Via MiXCR, TCRdb re-called the multiplex PCR reads, giving one row per CDR3 protein. The data contain about 200,000 distinct CDR3 sequences, about 71% of them singletons. RNA was extracted from bulk tissue without any cell sorting. The sample consisted of lung tumor tissue. These receptors were obtained from a man aged 55 to 70 with non-small cell lung cancer.

This chain joins TRBV6-2 or TRBV6-3 and TRBJ1-5, with D possibly TRBD1 on 6 matching bases. The J call is uncertain, as TRBJ2-3 better fits the DNA end. The CDR3 length is 13 residues. Per germline, CDR1 MNHEY and CDR2 SVGEGT. The CDR3 loop is CASSYQQGQPQYF. In nucleotides, the CDR3 is TGTGCCAGCAGTTACCAACAGGGTCAGCCCCAGTATTTT.

The chain recombines TRBV12-3 or TRBV12-4 with TRBJ2-1; possibly TRBD2 for D (6 bases). The CDR3 totals 13 residues. The CDR3 DNA reads TGTACCACTAAAGGCGGGGAACACAATGAGCAGTTCTTC. This codes for CTTKGGEHNEQFF.

The genes are TRBV6-5 and TRBJ2-6, with D possibly being TRBD1 or TRBD2 (6 bases each). Germline V lookup: CDR1 MNHEY, CDR2 SVGAGI. This CDR3 spans 16 amino acids. The CDR3 DNA is TGTGTTAGCAATGAACCGGGGGCGGCCGGGGCCAACGTCCTGACTTTC. Protein product: CVSNEPGAAGANVLTF.

There are many counts of this clonotype. The V gene is TRBV11-2, the J gene TRBJ2-1; TRBD2 matches at 8 bases. Per the germline V gene, CDR1 is SGHAT and CDR2 is FQNNGV. Trimming took 4 bases from V and 7 from J; bases not matched to a gene: 12. This CDR3 has 16 amino acids. The CDR3 DNA sequence: TGTGCCAGCAGCTACCTAGGGGGGACTAGAATAAATGAGCAGTTCTTC. This gives the protein CASSYLGGTRINEQFF.

This sequence joins TRBV4-2 and TRBJ2-2; unclear D gene. This CDR3 has 15 amino acids. Per germline, CDR1 LGHNA and CDR2 YNFKEQ. V gave up 0 bases and J gave up 0 bases, with 5 bases separating them. CDR3 DNA sequence: TGTGCCAGCAGCCAAGAACTTTCGAACACCGGGGAGCTGTTTTTT. Its protein product is CASSQELSNTGELFF.

This chain joins TRBV21-1 and TRBJ1-6; the table's D call of TRBD1 was not tested on the DNA. TRBV21-1 is marked as a pseudogene. The CDR3 runs 17 residues. CDR3 bases: TGTGCCAGCAGCAAAGGGGGGGATAGCTCCTACAATTCACCTCTCCACTTT. Residues: CASSKGGDSSYNSPLHF.

On this clonotype itself: A read error may explain this, as a much larger clone is one base away. Since no conserved phenylalanine or tryptophan closes the CDR3, a read error is the likely cause. The chain uses TRBV6-6 and TRBJ1-6, with D maybe TRBD1 (5 bases). The CDR3 contains 14 residues. The ends were cut back, 6 bases at V and 5 bases at J, with 11 bases in the middle. Germline V gene data show CDR1 as MNHNY and CDR2 as SVGAGI (reference sequence). The CDR3 DNA is TGTGCCAGCAGCCCCGACAGCAATAATTCACCCCTCCACTGT. This codes for CASSPDSNNSPLHC.

This clonotype was picked up a small number of times. This could be a read error, since a much larger clone is one nucleotide away. The genes are TRBV6-5 and TRBJ1-6; D gene ambiguous. Germline CDR1 and CDR2: MNHEY and SVGAGI. The CDR3 totals 13 residues. The CDR3 DNA sequence: TGTGCCAGTAGGAGCTCCTATAGTTCACCCCTCCACTTT. Amino acids: CASRSSYSSPLHF.

This clonotype was seen at least ten times. J is TRBJ1-2 and V is TRBV4-1; D is perhaps TRBD1 (5 bases). This CDR3 is 14 amino acids long. Germline V gene lookup returns CDR1 MGHRA and CDR2 YSYEKL. V was cut by 4 bases and J by 5 bases, with 14 bases left in between. The CDR3 DNA follows: TGCGCCAGCAGCCCAGCCTCAGGGATGTATGGCTACACCTTC. The encoded protein is CASSPASGMYGYTF.

Details on this clonotype: An end of the junction does not agree with germline; a read error may underlie this. The chain employs TRBV13 and TRBJ2-7, with D unclear. The germline CDR1 and CDR2 sequences are PRHDT and FYEKMQ (reference sequence). The CDR3 is 14 residues long. As DNA, the CDR3 is TGTGCCAGTAGCCAACAACAGAGCTCCTACGAGCAGCACTTC. Its translation: CASSQQQSSYEQHF.

Concerning this clonotype: It is likely a read error, because the conserved phenylalanine at the end of the CDR3 is missing. The rearrangement joins TRBV20-1 to TRBJ2-7; tentatively, D is TRBD1 (6 bases). The CDR3 is 12 amino acids. CDR1 and CDR2 (germline): DFQATT, SNEGSKA (reference sequence). The V and J ends lost 5 bases and 7 bases respectively, with 15 bases between them. As DNA, the CDR3 is TGCAGTGCTCCCAACAGGGTGCGGGAGCAGTACTTA. Protein sequence: CSAPNRVREQYL.

This clonotype was recorded many times. The CDR3 DNA reads TGTGCCAGCAGCCCGACAGGGGAGGCTTCACCCCTCCACTTT. It translates to CASSPTGEASPLHF. The rearrangement uses TRBV28 and TRBJ1-6; 8 bases align to TRBD1. The ends lost 6 bases at V and 9 bases at J; junction bases unmatched: 7. The CDR3 is made up of 14 amino acids. CDR1 and CDR2 (germline): MDHEN, SYDVKM.

Note on this clonotype: At one boundary the junction diverges from the germline segment, which might be a read error. V and J are TRBV29-1 and TRBJ1-2, with D perhaps TRBD1 (5 bases). CDR3 size: 13 residues. CDR1 and CDR2 from the germline V gene are SQVTM and ANQGSEA. The CDR3 nucleotides are TGCAGCGTGGGAACTCAGGGATACTATGACTACACCTTC. Protein product: CSVGTQGYYDYTF.

The V and J genes are TRBV6-5 and TRBJ2-7; tentatively, D is TRBD1 (5 bases). The V end lost 8 bases, the J end lost 3 bases, and 20 bases lay between the germline ends. CDR3 size: 15 residues. From germline, CDR1 is MNHEY and CDR2 SVGAGI. DNA for the CDR3: TGTGCCAGCGGCAATGGGGCCATCACTCGCTACGAGCAGTACTTC. This sequence encodes CASGNGAITRYEQYF.

This clonotype was observed a single time. CDR3 sequence: CSALHRDKGWSPLHF. CDR3 coding DNA: TGCAGTGCCCTACACCGGGACAAGGGATGGTCACCCCTCCACTTT. This chain links TRBV20-1 with TRBJ1-6; perhaps TRBD1 as D (6 bases). Per germline, CDR1 DFQATT and CDR2 SNEGSKA (reference sequence). The CDR3 consists of 15 residues. V was trimmed by 6 bases and J by 10 bases, leaving 22 bases between them.

On this clonotype itself: Its ends do not fully match the called genes, so a read error is possible. J is TRBJ1-2 and V is TRBV20-1; D uncertain. Germline-derived CDR1 and CDR2 are DFQATT and SNEGSKA (reference sequence). The length of the CDR3 is 15 residues. CDR3 loop: CSAISRGLFNYGYSF. CDR3 in DNA: TGCAGTGCTATTTCCCGAGGTCTGTTTAACTATGGATACAGCTTC.

This clonotype was seen repeatedly, ten times or more. The chain recombines TRBV12-3 or TRBV12-4 with TRBJ1-1; D is uncertain. Deletions cut 3 bases from V and 11 bases from J, with 13 bases between. This CDR3 has 12 residues. CDR3: CASSLIWEEAFF. The CDR3 DNA is TGTGCCAGCAGTTTGATCTGGGAGGAGGCTTTCTTT.

This clonotype was recorded at least ten times. The rearrangement uses TRBV11-3 and TRBJ2-7; TRBD1 aligns across 7 bases. The CDR3 spans 14 residues. Per the germline V gene, CDR1 is SGHNT and CDR2 is YENEEA. With V trimmed by 2 bases and J by 3 bases, 4 bases remained unmatched. This CDR3 reads CASSLRPGGYEQYF. CDR3 coding DNA: TGTGCCAGCAGCTTACGTCCAGGGGGCTACGAGCAGTACTTC.

Regarding this clonotype: A much larger clone lies a single base off, so this may be a read error. This chain links TRBV20-1 with TRBJ2-7; D might be TRBD1 (6 bases). The CDR3 length is 11 residues. CDR1 DFQATT and CDR2 SNEGSKA come from the germline V gene (reference sequence). Deletions cut 5 bases from V and 12 bases from J, with 17 bases between. The DNA for the CDR3 is TGCAGTGCTCACGGGACACTTGGCGTGTACTTC. Its translation: CSAHGTLGVYF.

With respect to this clonotype: One end of the junction is discordant with germline, which a read error may explain. The chain recombines TRBV4-2 with TRBJ1-4; D not resolved. Germline V gene sequence: CDR1 LGHNA, CDR2 YNFKEQ. This CDR3 is 12 amino acids long. DNA for the CDR3: TGTGCCAACAGCCATGATACCTTGAGACTGTTTTTT. Protein: CANSHDTLRLFF.

Points on this clonotype: It may be a read error: a sequence one base away is much more abundant. It is likely a read error, because the conserved phenylalanine at the end of the CDR3 is missing. This chain uses TRBV20-1 with TRBJ2-4; no firm D call. Germline V CDR1 and CDR2: DFQATT, SNEGSKA (reference sequence). V was pared by 5 bases and J by 8 bases, with 13 bases between. CDR3 length equals 12 residues. In DNA, the CDR3 is TGCAGTGCTTTACTCGAATGGGACATTCAGTACTTA. Translated: CSALLEWDIQYL.

In its sample, this clonotype was seen a few times. The J gene is TRBJ2-1, the V gene TRBV12-3 or TRBV12-4; D is unresolved. V lost 7 bases and J lost 6, with 13 bases in between. The CDR3 extends over 13 amino acids. CDR3 DNA: TGTGCCAGCAACCCGTCCGGATCCAATGAGCAGTTCTTC. The encoded protein is CASNPSGSNEQFF.

The J gene is TRBJ2-3, the V gene TRBV10-2; weak D call: TRBD2 (5 bases). Germline V gives CDR1 WSHSY, CDR2 SAAADI. This CDR3 has 13 residues. V lost 8 bases to trimming and J lost 3 bases, with 12 bases between them. CDR3 region: CASGRLSTDTQYF. CDR3 bases: TGCGCCAGCGGGAGACTTAGTACAGATACGCAGTATTTT.

In the case of this clonotype: Mismatch with germline at one junction end may stem from a read error. The chain links TRBV20-1 to TRBJ2-5, with a weak D call TRBD2 (6 bases). The CDR3 runs to 14 residues. Germline V gene data show CDR1 as DFQATT and CDR2 as SNEGSKA (reference sequence). The CDR3 nucleotides are TGCGGTGCGTGGCGGGATGGCCGAGGAGAGACCCAGTACTTC. Translation gives CGAWRDGRGETQYF.

As regards this clonotype: An end of the junction does not agree with germline; a read error may underlie this. The J gene is TRBJ2-3, the V gene TRBV29-1, with D tentatively TRBD2 (6 bases). The CDR3 consists of 12 residues. From germline, CDR1 is SQVTM and CDR2 ANQGSEA. CDR3 in DNA: TGTAGCGTAGCGGCTAGCACAGTTACGCAGTATTTT. Translating it yields CSVAASTVTQYF.

This chain uses TRBV20-1 with TRBJ2-7; weak D call: TRBD2 (6 bases). CDR1 and CDR2 (germline): DFQATT, SNEGSKA (reference sequence). CDR3 length equals 14 residues. The CDR3 spells CNTPHGGQGVEQYF. DNA of the CDR3: TGCAATACTCCCCATGGAGGGCAAGGGGTCGAGCAGTACTTC.

This clonotype was detected only a few times. The chain recombines TRBV12-5 with TRBJ2-3; D perhaps matches TRBD2 (5 bases). The ends were cut back, 3 bases at V and 4 bases at J, with 20 bases in the middle. CDR1 is LGHNT and CDR2 is FRNRAP in the germline V gene. This CDR3 is 17 amino acids long. DNA of the CDR3: TGTGCTAGTGGTTTAGGTGGCGGAGGCCCCACACCAGATACGCAGTATTTT. Protein sequence: CASGLGGGGPTPDTQYF. Combining the CDR3 with reference TRBV12-5 and TRBJ2-3 gives the whole variable domain DARVTQTPRHKVTEMGQEVTMRCQPILGHNTVFWYRQTMMQGLELLAYFRNRAPLDDSGMPKDRFSAEMPDATLATLKIQPSEPRDSAVYFCASGLGGGGPTPDTQYFGPGTRLTVL.

This clonotype came up once. The chain combines TRBV28 with TRBJ1-2; D gene uncertain. From germline, CDR1 is MDHEN and CDR2 SYDVKM. Trimming pared 5 bases from V and 8 bases from J, leaving 12 bases between. The length of the CDR3 is 12 residues. CDR3: CASSPRAGGYTF. The CDR3 DNA is TGTGCCAGCAGTCCCCGGGCCGGGGGCTACACCTTC.